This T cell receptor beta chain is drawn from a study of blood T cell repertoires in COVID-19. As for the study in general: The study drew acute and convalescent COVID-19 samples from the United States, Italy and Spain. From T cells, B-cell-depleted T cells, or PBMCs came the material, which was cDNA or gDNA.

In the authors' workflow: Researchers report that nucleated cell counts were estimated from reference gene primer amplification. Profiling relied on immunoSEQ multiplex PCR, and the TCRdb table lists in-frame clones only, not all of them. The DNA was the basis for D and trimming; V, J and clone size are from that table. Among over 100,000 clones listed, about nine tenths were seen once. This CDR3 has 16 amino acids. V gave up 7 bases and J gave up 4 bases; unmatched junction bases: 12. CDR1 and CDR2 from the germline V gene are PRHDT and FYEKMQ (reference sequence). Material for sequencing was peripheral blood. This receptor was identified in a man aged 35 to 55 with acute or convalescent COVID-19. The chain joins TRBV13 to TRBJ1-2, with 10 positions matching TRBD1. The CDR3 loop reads CASTEAGGQGIYGYTF. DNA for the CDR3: TGTGCCAGCACGGAGGCCGGGGGACAGGGGATCTATGGCTACACCTTC.